This T cell receptor (beta chain) emerged from a study of cytomegalovirus exposure and HLA in healthy donors (dated by TCRdb to 2017 to 2019). For the study in its entirety: In an earlier analysis of some 610 of the donors, 276 Gb of sequence data and 120 million or so unique TCR beta sequences from 150 million to 200 million T cells were reported. Roughly 310 gigabases of sequencing data and some 85 million unique TCR sequences were included in an early release covering around 650 HLA-typed donors. Of the roughly 390 genotyped donors, roughly 80% fell in the genetic ancestry cluster associated with self-reported Caucasian donors. The aim of the study was to test whether cataloging public T cell receptors could identify signatures of past pathogen exposure. The study profiled the T cell repertoires of more than 500 subjects by immunosequencing and related them to cytomegalovirus serostatus. A separate validation cohort of about 110 different subjects was used in addition to the roughly 700-subject first cohort. To predict cytomegalovirus infection status, the study brought together high-throughput TCR immunosequencing, statistical association of individual TCRs with disease status, and machine learning. A later analysis re-analyzed previously published TCR beta repertoires from 550 to 700 donors and added high-resolution HLA genotyping to study TCR occurrence patterns. Rather than drawing on any new phenotypic data, the later analysis identified candidate immune exposures from TCR beta sequences and the way those sequences occurred across donors. An earlier analysis of approximately 630 of the donors applied high-throughput TCR beta sequencing to assess whether each TCR beta V gene segment acted as functional or pseudogenic. Donor age, sex, ethnicity and CMV serostatus were compiled together with the repertoire data. Genome-wide SNP genotypes for about 65% of the 666 donors were used in a later genetic analysis, which treated that subset as a discovery cohort. All discovery cohort repertoires had been generated on a single sequencing platform. HLA typing included class I and class II loci at four-digit resolution. Typing coverage varied by locus: roughly 629-640 donors for A, B, C, DRB1 and DQB1; around 560 for DQA1; some 610 for DPA1; about 450 for DPB1. Four or five DR-DQ haplotypes were treated as single units for association and clustering because of strong linkage in the cohort. Among over 350 genotyped donors of the cohort, an average of about 240,000 unique TCR beta nucleotide sequences were sequenced per donor, roughly 18% of them non-productive.

Here is what the overall study found, with its caveats: Roughly uniform sequencing depth across donors was assumed in presence/absence analyses, although this assumption may not hold. Linkage disequilibrium might explain the correlated functional status among segregating V segments, but an unknown experimental factor could not be ruled out. The study gave a list of roughly 150 TCR beta chains associated with cytomegalovirus. Only TCR beta chains were sequenced in this cohort, and the absence of alpha or paired-chain data limited detectable features. A group of highly shared sequence variants was considered likely to be a technical artifact of the sequencing pipeline. A later analysis associated around 16,000 TCR beta sequences with specific HLA alleles at a false discovery rate of 0.05. In a later analysis, most CMV-associated TCR beta chains were found to appear HLA-restricted, with HLA associations seemingly driven largely by CMV exposure. A later genetic analysis reported fewer N-insertions in productive TCRs among donors in an Asian-associated ancestry cluster than the approximately 700-donor mean. In vitro tests confirmed that three of the cytomegalovirus-associated TCR beta chains recognize cytomegalovirus antigens. An earlier analysis of 450 to 750 of the donors showed that most TCR beta V segments appeared in productive rearrangements either about 87% or about 30% of the time, which broadly matched IMGT annotations. Cytomegalovirus status was reported to be diagnosed by the classifier with high specificity and sensitivity in both the original and validation cohorts. According to the authors, the approach could potentially be generalized to other disease states and immunological phenotypes. In a later analysis, HLA-associated TCR beta chains showed more clonal expansion and lower generation probabilities than non-associated chains that were equally common. According to a later analysis, parvovirus B19, influenza, CMV and Epstein-Barr virus appeared linked to several top co-occurrence clusters. Some IMGT-functional V segments, including TRBV6-2 and TRBV6-3, could not be told apart with the 87-base-pair reads, so those segments were excluded. Strong co-occurrence of HLA alleles, especially DR and DQ, made assigning TCR associations to individual alleles difficult. Because counts were too low, approximately 18 rarely observed V segments, including chromosome 9 orphons, were excluded from the earlier analysis of some 590 of the donors. Most TCR sequences were observed very rarely across donors, whereas some public TCRs were present in many individuals. A later analysis found that TCR association rates varied across HLA loci, with DRB1 alleles showing the most associated TCRs and HLA-C alleles the fewest. A further reported finding was that TCR beta sequences accurately predicted the HLA-A and HLA-B alleles for most subjects in the first cohort. HLA typing was unavailable for some donors at each locus, so association tests used only the typed subset. CMV serostatus was the only immune exposure information available for the cohort. A later genetic analysis associated a missense DCLRE1C variant with V-gene and J-gene trimming of TCR beta chains, and an independent cohort replicated the association.

Looking up the germline V gene yields CDR1 MNHEY and CDR2 SVGAGI. The cysteine opens and the phenylalanine closes a CDR3 of 13 amino acids. Here the CDR3 DNA is all that survives: 39 bases in frame from base 1. Trimming costs V 2 bases and J 3 bases, and their ends lie 4 bases apart. A few counts support this clone. The target of this receptor is not known. Base qualities are not at hand, and no much larger clone is one base apart. In total, 630 or so healthy bone marrow donors made up the cohort. Cohort members were all nominally healthy when sampled, although unrecorded immune exposures were likely present. The donor was CMV seronegative and belonged to the group of more than 300 seronegative cohort members. Each donor provided a peripheral blood sample, and peripheral blood mononuclear cells were used for TCR beta sequencing. The Qiagen DNeasy Blood Extraction Kit was used to extract genomic DNA from the blood cell samples.

The library was produced with the immunoSEQ multiplex PCR assay. The multiplex PCR relied on a mix of 60 forward primers for TCR Vbeta segments and 13 reverse primers for TCR Jbeta segments. A multiplex PCR assay on genomic DNA amplified the CDR3 region of rearranged TCR beta genes. On the Illumina HiSeq System, the amplified TCR beta libraries were sequenced as 87-base-pair reads. Turning to the authors' computational methods: A later analysis tallied approximately 87 million unique TCR beta chains across the approximately 670 repertoires, and about 12 million of those chains were shared by two or more donors. Raw reads were error-corrected and collapsed into unique sequences by a nearest-neighbor algorithm in which closely related sequences were merged to remove PCR and sequencing errors. To assign V, D and J gene segments, CDR3 sequences were aligned to IMGT reference sequences. For a sequence to be retained, a match of at least six nucleotides to both a V gene segment and a J gene segment was required. Rearrangements were called productive when the CDR3 lacked stop codons and stayed in frame with V and J; all others were non-productive. Following IMGT convention, CDR3 was defined as the stretch from the second conserved V-encoded cysteine to the conserved J-encoded phenylalanine. The earlier analysis of about 620 of the donors excluded sequences that lacked an unambiguous match to a single V gene segment. An earlier analysis of fewer than 750 of the donors classified V segments as functional when productive rearrangements were above 56.7% and as segregating when the standard deviation between donors was above 5%. A statistical classification framework was built to diagnose cytomegalovirus status from the catalog of TCR beta chain sequences. In a later analysis, TCR nucleotide sequences were compared against IMGT/GENE-DB human TR gene sequences so that V and J genes could be assigned. In a later analysis, CDR3 sequences and most-parsimonious VDJ recombination scenarios were assigned using the TCRdist pipeline. In a later analysis, each TCR beta chain was defined by its CDR3 amino acid sequence together with its V-gene family, and reads lacking a unique V-gene family were excluded. As a way to deal with suspected cross-contamination and a sequencing artifact, a later analysis dropped 592 nucleotide sequences that were highly shared and had low generation probability. For each public chain, a later analysis derived a clonal expansion index from normalized ranks of inferred template counts within each repertoire. A later analysis computed generation probabilities with a VDJ recombination model fitted to out-of-frame rearrangements, and checked the results against IGoR. Hypergeometric tests were used in a later analysis to score TCR-TCR, TCR-HLA and TCR-CMV co-occurrence, with a repertoire-size bias correction applied to the TCR pairs. A later analysis estimated false discovery rates by permuting HLA or CMV assignments 20 times. In a later analysis, co-occurring TCRs were grouped using DBSCAN, and TCRdist sequence similarity was added for clustering within HLA-allele-positive subsets. Co-occurrence clustering excluded repertoires with fewer than 30,000 or more than 120,000 public chains, plus five with anomalous nucleotide sharing. TCRdb limited this immuneACCESS table to in-frame rearrangements with V and J called. A share of clones is missing; checked studies link under half to unresolved V genes, and the rest is unexplained. For V, J and clone size, that table is used; D and trimming come from the DNA. The sample yields 140,000 to 150,000 clones; 8.5% to 10% were counted once. The biggest ten clones account for less than 2% of the sample.

This chain is built from TRBV6-5 and TRBJ2-2, with the D gene uncertain. The sample was PBMCs. The receptor was isolated from a man aged 50 to 59 in good health and CMV-seronegative. The CDR3 protein is CASSYEYTGELFF. The nucleotide sequence is TGTGCCAGCAGTTACGAGTACACCGGGGAGCTGTTTTTT.